This T cell receptor beta chain was retrieved from a study of HIV-infected patients and healthy controls. In this sample, this clonotype turned up many times. What it binds is unknown. Trimming took 5 bases from V and 2 from J, leaving 10 bases between them. The germline V gene encodes CDR1 MNHEY and CDR2 SMNVEV (reference sequence). The CDR3 runs to 13 residues. Whole blood was used without fractionation, so all unsorted peripheral T cells were included. About 10 uninfected healthy donors were sampled as controls, several sampled twice around three months apart. RNA came from about 2.5 ml of peripheral blood. Reverse transcription used around 480 ng RNA and constant-region primers for alpha and beta. Each of the alpha and beta chains got its own library through chain-specific third strand synthesis with indices. Each cDNA molecule was barcoded, and a single primer pair amplified each chain. TCRdb reprocessed the 5' RACE reads with MiXCR, giving one entry per CDR3 protein. The sample has some 25,000 distinct CDR3 sequences; about 8.7% are singletons.

Regarding the study as a whole: Apparent post-therapy Gini recovery among HIV-infected patients was not reproduced with size-matched repertoires.

The specimen sequenced was blood. The receptor was isolated from an adult in good health. The rearrangement links TRBV27 to TRBJ2-7, with a weak D call TRBD1 (6 bases). The CDR3 DNA sequence: TGTGCCAGCAGTGGGGGCGGTACCTACGAGCAGTACTTC. It is translated as CASSGGGTYEQYF.